This T cell receptor (beta chain) was captured by sequencing in a study of T-cell reconstitution after alpha-beta-depleted transplantation in children. Preparation of the TCRbeta library involved a method that used unique molecular identifiers. A single record per CDR3 protein comes from TCRdb applying MiXCR to the PCR reads. The sample contains about 980,000 distinct CDR3 sequences, about 30% of which appear only once. With respect to this clonotype: The antigen is unknown.

Study results and caveats: It was reported that alpha-beta T cells came from several hundred expanded graft clones (about two months after transplant). When one year had passed after transplant, most T-cell counts and diversity came from newly produced T cells.

Trimming removed 0 bases at V and 8 bases at J, with 15 bases between. Germline loops: CDR1 SGHRS, CDR2 YFSETQ. The CDR3 is made up of 15 amino acids. The sample was PBMCs, mostly from graft donor cells, taken 360 days after TCRalphabeta/CD19-depleted stem cell transplant. The clonotype was recovered from a boy in the first two years of life who had a stem cell transplant for SCID, so the T cells may come from the graft donor. J is TRBJ2-1 and V is TRBV5-1, with D unclear. This chain's CDR3 is CASSLAAQMNDEQFF. CDR3 nucleotides: TGCGCCAGCAGCTTGGCCGCCCAGATGAACGATGAGCAGTTCTTC.